Described below is a single T cell receptor (beta chain) sequence and its context. The data were taken from a study of blood T cell repertoires in COVID-19. As for the study in general: Specimens from acute and convalescent COVID-19 originated in the United States, Italy and Spain.

In the study's own analysis: Nucleated cell counts were estimated from reference gene primer amplification. The assay was immunoSEQ multiplex PCR, and TCRdb's table has in-frame clones only and misses some. V and J calls and clone size are as listed in that table; D and trimming were resolved from the DNA. The sample records under 300,000 clones, around 88% being singletons. Germline V CDR1 and CDR2: MNHEY, SVGAGI. The CDR3 contains 14 residues. Trimming stripped 8 bases from V and 3 bases from J, with 13 bases between. V gene TRBV6-5 combines with J gene TRBJ2-2; TRBD2 might be the D (6 bases). The sequence was obtained from a man older than 75 with acute or convalescent COVID-19. Material for sequencing was peripheral blood. Here the CDR3 reads CASCRDSYTGELFF. For the CDR3, the DNA is TGTGCCAGCTGCCGGGACTCCTACACCGGGGAGCTGTTTTTT.